The 29 T cell receptor beta chains listed next were all sequenced from one sample in a study of blood T cell repertoires in COVID-19. The data were produced by immunoSEQ multiplex PCR, yet TCRdb's version contains in-frame clones alone and is incomplete. The table includes approximately 390,000 clones, 87% detected once. Sequences were obtained from PBMCs or T cells enriched from blood (not recorded which). Receptors originate from a woman between 45 and 65 years old who had recovered from COVID-19.

The chain has TRBV5-1 and TRBJ1-5; perhaps TRBD1 as D (5 bases). The germline V gene encodes CDR1 SGHRS and CDR2 YFSETQ. The CDR3 has 14 residues. V was pared by 3 bases and J by 3 bases, with 10 bases between. The CDR3, as DNA: TGCGCCAGCAGCTCAGACAGCCTCAATCAGCCCCAGCATTTT. The encoded protein is CASSSDSLNQPQHF.

V gene TRBV27 combines with J gene TRBJ1-3; 7 bases are shared with TRBD1. This CDR3 has 14 amino acids. Unmatched junction bases numbered 9, after V lost 4 bases and J lost 9 bases. Germline V lookup: CDR1 MNHEY, CDR2 SMNVEV (reference sequence). CDR3 loop: CASSSRSSGGTIYF. The CDR3 bases are TGTGCCAGCAGTTCCCGGTCATCAGGGGGCACCATATATTTT.

This clone was found a few times. The J gene is TRBJ2-7, the V gene TRBV27; 10 positions match TRBD1. This CDR3 is built from 16 residues. The V gene's germline CDR1 is MNHEY and CDR2 SMNVEV (reference sequence). V trimming: 7 bases; J trimming: 2 bases; junction bases outside the gene matches: 11. The DNA for the CDR3 is TGTGCCAGCATTGGGTTTGGGGACAGGGGTACCTACGAGCAGTACTTC. The encoded protein is CASIGFGDRGTYEQYF.

The chain combines TRBV6-5 with TRBJ1-2; TRBD1 is a possible D gene (6 bases). V lost 6 bases and J lost 3, with 11 bases in between. Germline loops: CDR1 MNHEY, CDR2 SVGAGI. CDR3 length: 13 amino acids. The CDR3 here is CASRSYRDYGYTF. The DNA of the CDR3 is TGTGCCAGCAGATCTTACAGGGACTATGGCTACACCTTC.

This clone showed up just a few times. The chain joins TRBV6-5 to TRBJ1-1, with 7 nucleotides matching TRBD1. The V gene's germline CDR1 is MNHEY and CDR2 SVGAGI. With 7 bases clipped from V and 3 bases from J, the junction kept 8 bases outside the gene matches. This CDR3 is 14 amino acids long. This chain's CDR3 is CASTFDRADTEAFF. The DNA of the CDR3 is TGTGCCAGCACCTTCGACAGGGCGGACACTGAAGCTTTCTTT.

The chain uses TRBV20-1 and TRBJ1-1; D not certain. Per the germline V gene, CDR1 is DFQATT and CDR2 is SNEGSKA (reference sequence). V lost 7 bases and J 0 bases, leaving 6 bases between the germline ends. CDR3 length: 11 amino acids. The CDR3, as DNA: TGCAGTGTCGGGGTGAACACTGAAGCTTTCTTT. Amino acid sequence: CSVGVNTEAFF.

The chain links TRBV5-1 to TRBJ1-1; tentatively, D is TRBD1 (6 bases). Germline V gene lookup returns CDR1 SGHRS and CDR2 YFSETQ. The V end lost 4 bases, the J end lost 0 bases, and 10 bases lay between the germline ends. The CDR3 runs 14 residues. CDR3 DNA sequence: TGCGCCAGCAGCGCGACAGGTATGAACACTGAAGCTTTCTTT. Its translation: CASSATGMNTEAFF.

The V gene is TRBV15, the J gene TRBJ1-1; TRBD1 aligns across 10 bases. CDR3 length equals 22 residues. V lost 2 bases to trimming and J lost 0 bases; unmatched junction nucleotides: 21. The germline V gene has CDR1 LNHNV and CDR2 YYDKDF (reference sequence). CDR3: CATSRTKNRATGTGDLNTEAFF. The CDR3 coding sequence is TGTGCCACCAGCAGAACTAAAAACCGTGCCACCGGGACAGGGGACTTGAACACTGAAGCTTTCTTT.

CDR3 nucleotide sequence: TGTGCCAGCTCACCGGAAGCGGGACAAACTTATGGCTACACCTTC. Translating it yields CASSPEAGQTYGYTF. The chain employs TRBV2 and TRBJ1-2; TRBD1 might be the D (6 bases). Germline CDR1 and CDR2: SNHLY and FYNNEI. The V gene lost 8 bases and the J gene lost 5 bases, with 21 bases spanning the gap. The CDR3 consists of 15 residues.

The V and J genes are TRBV5-5 and TRBJ2-5; 14 bases align to TRBD2. CDR1 SGHKS and CDR2 YYEKEE come from the germline V gene (reference sequence). This CDR3 region has 18 residues. V dropped 0 bases and J dropped 5; count of bases not matched to a gene: 9. CDR3 region: CASSLVWTSGGLGETQYF. DNA of the CDR3: TGTGCCAGCAGCTTGGTGTGGACTAGCGGGGGGCTAGGGGAGACCCAGTACTTC.

J is TRBJ1-1 and V is TRBV4-1; the D is unclear. V was pared by 0 bases and J by 6 bases, with 17 bases between. Per the germline V gene, CDR1 is MGHRA and CDR2 is YSYEKL. CDR3 length equals 16 residues. CDR3 DNA sequence: TGCGCCAGCAGCCAAGAGTGGTCGGGTGGTGACCCTGAAGCTTTCTTT. This sequence encodes CASSQEWSGGDPEAFF.

V is TRBV28 and J is TRBJ1-2; a weak D match, TRBD1 (6 bases). CDR1 and CDR2 from the germline V gene are MDHEN and SYDVKM. The CDR3 is 14 residues long. Trimming shortened V by 1 base and J by 4 bases, and 10 bases separated the two germline ends. The CDR3 spells CASSLSGGGYGYTF. CDR3 DNA: TGTGCCAGCAGTTTATCTGGGGGCGGCTATGGCTACACCTTC.

This rearrangement joins TRBV5-5 to TRBJ1-3, with D unclear. The V and J ends lost 4 bases and 3 bases respectively, with 14 bases between them. CDR1 is SGHKS and CDR2 is YYEKEE in the germline V gene (reference sequence). The CDR3 loop spans 15 amino acids. This CDR3 reads CASSRDSVSGNTIYF. The DNA for the CDR3 is TGTGCCAGCAGCCGAGACTCAGTCAGTGGAAACACCATATATTTT.

This clone was counted a few times. CDR3 loop: CATSDGLAGDTGELFF. The DNA of the CDR3 is TGTGCCACCAGTGATGGACTAGCGGGGGACACCGGGGAGCTGTTTTTT. The chain uses TRBV24-1 and TRBJ2-2; 13 nucleotides match TRBD2. Unmatched junction bases numbered 0, after V lost 3 bases and J lost 3 bases. This CDR3 comprises 16 residues. In germline, CDR1 is KGHDR, CDR2 SFDVKD.

This chain joins TRBV6-5 and TRBJ1-5; TRBD1 aligns across 7 bases. Germline V gives CDR1 MNHEY, CDR2 SVGAGI. Trimming removed 5 bases from V and 0 bases from J; junction bases left unmatched: 4. This CDR3 has 15 amino acids. The CDR3 reads CASSRGTDSNQPQHF. The CDR3 DNA is TGTGCCAGCAGTAGAGGGACAGATAGCAATCAGCCCCAGCATTTT.

This clone was counted between two and nine times. The chain employs TRBV7-9 and TRBJ1-1; 8 nucleotides match TRBD1. The CDR3 has 15 amino acids. The junction had 6 bases not matched to a gene; V was cut back by 5 bases and J by 1 base. CDR1 and CDR2 from the germline V gene are SEHNR and FQNEAQ (reference sequence). The CDR3 region is CASSRPGQENTEAFF. The CDR3 nucleotides are TGTGCCAGCAGCAGACCGGGACAGGAGAACACTGAAGCTTTCTTT.

The CDR3 DNA is TGTGCCAGCAGCTACGGACAGGGAACAGATACGCAGTATTTT. It is translated as CASSYGQGTDTQYF. The V call is TRBV13, the J call TRBJ2-3; 8 bases are shared with TRBD1. The CDR3 contains 14 residues. CDR1 and CDR2 from the germline V gene are PRHDT and FYEKMQ (reference sequence). Germline trimming cut 4 bases from V and 3 bases from J; bases unmatched to any gene: 3. The complete variable domain, with remaining parts taken from reference TRBV13 and TRBJ2-3, reads AAGVIQSPRHLIKEKRETATLKCYPIPRHDTVYWYQQGPGQDPQFLISFYEKMQSDKGSIPDRFSAQQFSDYHSELNMSSLELGDSALYFCASSYGQGTDTQYFGPGTRLTVL.

This clone has just a few counts. This rearrangement joins TRBV14 to TRBJ1-2; D is undetermined. V gave up 4 bases and J gave up 4 bases, with 19 bases separating them. The length of the CDR3 is 16 residues. Germline V gene data show CDR1 as SGHDN and CDR2 as FVKESK. This CDR3 reads CASSRWLGRDLYGYTF. The CDR3 DNA reads TGTGCCAGCAGCCGCTGGCTAGGCAGAGACCTCTATGGCTACACCTTC.

A word on this clone: This same CDR3 is encoded by further DNA sequences in the sample. The chain joins TRBV30 to TRBJ1-1; no clear D gene. V was clipped by 0 bases and J by 0 bases, with 8 bases between them. The CDR3 sequence is 14 residues long. The germline V gene has CDR1 GTSNPN and CDR2 SVGIG (reference sequence). DNA of the CDR3: TGTGCCTGGAGTGTACGAGGGCTGAACACTGAAGCTTTCTTT. As protein: CAWSVRGLNTEAFF. Together with reference TRBV30 and TRBJ1-1, the CDR3 gives the full variable domain: SQTIHQWPATLVQPVGSPLSLECTVEGTSNPNLYWYRQAAGRGLQLLFYSVGIGQISSEVPQNLSASRPQDRQFILSSKKLLLSDSGFYLCAWSVRGLNTEAFFGQGTRLTVV.

The V call is TRBV7-8, the J call TRBJ1-1; 10 bases are shared with TRBD1. This CDR3 is built from 16 residues. After removal of 0 bases from V and 6 bases from J, the junction contained 7 bases not matched to a gene. Germline lookup yields CDR1 SGHVS and CDR2 FQNEAQ. The CDR3 reads CASSLAFGQGESEAFF. The DNA for the CDR3 is TGTGCCAGCAGCTTAGCTTTCGGACAGGGGGAATCTGAAGCTTTCTTT. Full variable domain (outside the CDR3, taken from reference TRBV7-8 and TRBJ1-1): GAGVSQSPRYKVAKRGQDVALRCDPISGHVSLFWYQQALGQGPEFLTYFQNEAQLDKSGLPSDRFFAERPEGSVSTLKIQRTQQEDSAVYLCASSLAFGQGESEAFFGQGTRLTVV.

The V and J genes are TRBV5-1 and TRBJ1-5, with D possibly being TRBD1 (6 bases). V was pared by 4 bases and J by 5 bases, with 13 bases between. The germline V gene has CDR1 SGHRS and CDR2 YFSETQ. The CDR3 is made up of 14 amino acids. The CDR3 DNA sequence: TGCGCCAGCAGCCCGGCCGAGGGGGATCAGCCCCAGCATTTT. Protein product: CASSPAEGDQPQHF.

V and J are TRBV6-6 and TRBJ1-6, with no clear D. This CDR3 region has 14 residues. Germline CDR1 MNHNY, CDR2 SVGAGI (reference sequence). Trimming took 2 bases from V and 5 from J, leaving 7 bases between them. In DNA, the CDR3 is TGTGCCAGCAGTTACCGGGAACATAATTCACCCCTCCACTTT. It translates to CASSYREHNSPLHF.

The chain joins TRBV30 to TRBJ1-1, with D tentatively TRBD1 (5 bases). This CDR3 has 11 residues. The germline V and J ends were trimmed by 3 bases and 7 bases, with 9 bases remaining between them. From germline, CDR1 is GTSNPN and CDR2 SVGIG (reference sequence). The CDR3 region is CAWRAGIEAFF. In DNA, the CDR3 is TGTGCCTGGAGAGCAGGGATTGAAGCTTTCTTT. Complete variable domain (other parts from reference TRBV30 and TRBJ1-1): SQTIHQWPATLVQPVGSPLSLECTVEGTSNPNLYWYRQAAGRGLQLLFYSVGIGQISSEVPQNLSASRPQDRQFILSSKKLLLSDSGFYLCAWRAGIEAFFGQGTRLTVV.

CDR3 protein: CATSRDSSGGDEQYF. CDR3 nucleotides: TGTGCCACCAGCAGAGACTCTAGCGGGGGGGACGAGCAGTACTTC. V usage is TRBV15 and J usage is TRBJ2-7, with 12 bases aligning to TRBD2. The CDR3 contains 15 residues. Germline V gene sequence: CDR1 LNHNV, CDR2 YYDKDF (reference sequence). After removal of 0 bases from V and 5 bases from J, the junction contained 2 bases not matched to a gene.

The genes are TRBV10-3 and TRBJ1-2, with D possibly matching TRBD1 (6 bases). Germline V gene lookup returns CDR1 ENHRY and CDR2 SYGVKD. The V end lost 4 bases, the J end lost 4 bases, and 19 bases lay between the germline ends. This CDR3 has 16 amino acids. CDR3 residues: CAISGSTGMKGYGYTF. The DNA of the CDR3 is TGTGCCATCAGTGGGAGCACAGGGATGAAGGGCTATGGCTACACCTTC.

The chain recombines TRBV28 with TRBJ1-2; maybe TRBD1 (6 bases). Germline V lookup: CDR1 MDHEN, CDR2 SYDVKM. The germline V and J ends were trimmed by 10 bases and 8 bases, with 20 bases remaining between them. The CDR3 is 13 residues long. CDR3 amino acids: CATRGDRPMGYTF. DNA of the CDR3: TGTGCCACCAGGGGAGACAGGCCCATGGGCTACACCTTC.

The CDR3 nucleotides read TGTGCCAGCAGCACTCGACGGGATTCACCCCTCCACTTT. Translated, it gives CASSTRRDSPLHF. The V call is TRBV7-2, the J call TRBJ1-6; the D is unclear. CDR3 size: 13 residues. The germline V and J ends were trimmed by 5 bases and 8 bases, with 10 bases remaining between them. CDR1 SGHTA and CDR2 FQGNSA come from the germline V gene.

The chain has TRBV4-1 and TRBJ1-4, with TRBD1 matching 7 bases. Germline CDR1 MGHRA, CDR2 YSYEKL. The CDR3 extends over 14 amino acids. Unmatched junction bases numbered 1, after V lost 1 base and J lost 5 bases. The CDR3 loop reads CASSQARGNEKLFF. The CDR3 coding sequence is TGCGCCAGCAGCCAAGCCAGGGGGAATGAAAAACTGTTTTTT.

This clone was recorded once. The chain combines TRBV3-1 (or the pseudogene TRBV3-2) with TRBJ1-2, with D maybe TRBD1 (6 bases). The V gene lost 3 bases and the J gene lost 6 bases, with 20 bases spanning the gap. This CDR3 region has 16 residues. The germline CDR1 and CDR2 sequences are LGHDT and YNNKEL (reference sequence). The CDR3 protein is CASSQGTGPAVHGYTF. Here the CDR3 DNA reads TGTGCCAGCAGCCAGGGAACAGGGCCGGCCGTCCATGGCTACACCTTC.